The 23 T cell receptor beta chains below were found in one sample sequenced in a study of post-analysis software for immune sequencing data. Findings of the study overall: Controls had lower frequencies than patients of four or five TRBV segments, which included TRBV5-6, TRBV5-1 and TRBV20-1.

The authors incorporated unique molecular identifiers into the TCR beta cDNA libraries. A single record per CDR3 protein comes from TCRdb applying MiXCR to the PCR reads. The sample records hundreds of thousands of distinct CDR3 sequences, 59% being singletons. What these receptors recognize is not known. Sequenced material: blood. These receptors all come from a girl aged 2 to 9 with multiple sclerosis.

This chain links TRBV6-4 with TRBJ2-3, with D unclear. The V gene lost 3 bases and the J gene lost 4 bases, with 8 bases spanning the gap. CDR3 length: 13 amino acids. CDR1 is MRHNA and CDR2 is SNTAGT in the germline V gene. The CDR3 loop is CASSDGDADTQYF. DNA of the CDR3: TGTGCCAGCAGTGATGGTGACGCAGATACGCAGTATTTT.

V gene TRBV19 combines with J gene TRBJ2-1; D might be TRBD1 (6 bases). Germline CDR1 is LNHDA and CDR2 is SQIVND (reference sequence). The CDR3 covers 12 residues. The V gene lost 8 bases and the J gene lost 8 bases, with 13 bases spanning the gap. The CDR3 DNA reads as TGTGCCAGTGGGCACAGGGCCCATGAGCAGTTCTTC. Translating it yields CASGHRAHEQFF.

This clonotype has more than one count but fewer than ten. This chain connects TRBV29-1 to TRBJ2-5; possible D gene TRBD1, 6 bases. V was shortened by 1 base and J by 1 base, with 10 bases between the two germline ends. The CDR3 has 14 amino acids. Germline lookup yields CDR1 SQVTM and CDR2 ANQGSEA. CDR3 DNA sequence: TGCAGCGTTGAAGGGCCGACAGGCCAAGAGACCCAGTACTTC. It yields the protein CSVEGPTGQETQYF.

The chain joins TRBV11-2 to TRBJ2-3; D perhaps matches TRBD1 (5 bases). V was shortened by 5 bases and J by 2 bases, with 17 bases between the two germline ends. Germline V lookup: CDR1 SGHAT, CDR2 FQNNGV. The length of the CDR3 is 16 residues. The CDR3 DNA sequence: TGTGCCAGCAGCCCTCCTTTGGGTGGGGCCACAGATACGCAGTATTTT. This translates into CASSPPLGGATDTQYF.

This clonotype was counted only a few times. This rearrangement joins TRBV21-1 to TRBJ2-7; the table assigns TRBD2, which was not confirmed against the DNA. TRBV21-1 is reported as a pseudogene. This CDR3 is 14 amino acids long. The CDR3 here is CASSFRGPAYEQYF. The CDR3, as DNA: TGTGCCAGCAGTTTTCGGGGCCCTGCGTACGAGCAGTACTTC.

This clonotype was observed a few times. The V and J genes are TRBV6-5 and TRBJ2-7; TRBD2 matches at 11 bases. The CDR3 loop spans 15 amino acids. The V gene end was trimmed by 2 bases and the J gene end by 6 bases; junction bases not matched to a gene: 6. Germline CDR1 and CDR2: MNHEY and SVGAGI. This chain's CDR3 is CASSYEVAGGLEQYF. As DNA, the CDR3 is TGTGCCAGCAGTTACGAGGTAGCGGGAGGGCTCGAGCAGTACTTC.

This rearrangement joins TRBV6-2 or TRBV6-3 to TRBJ2-1; 11 positions agree with TRBD2. The CDR3 consists of 17 residues. Germline V gene lookup returns CDR1 MNHEY and CDR2 SVGEGT. With V trimmed by 0 bases and J by 3 bases, 4 bases remained unmatched. CDR3 amino acids: CASSYSSTSGSYNEQFF. The CDR3, as DNA: TGTGCCAGCAGTTACTCGAGTACTAGCGGGAGCTACAATGAGCAGTTCTTC.

This chain joins TRBV6-5 and TRBJ1-2, with D unclear. Germline V gene data show CDR1 as MNHEY and CDR2 as SVGAGI. Trimming pared 0 bases from V and 4 bases from J, leaving 9 bases between. The CDR3 runs to 14 residues. The CDR3 spells CASSYSRSSYGYTF. CDR3 coding DNA: TGTGCCAGCAGTTACTCGCGGTCTTCCTATGGCTACACCTTC.

The J gene is TRBJ2-3, the V gene TRBV6-2 or TRBV6-3; D is unclear. V lost 6 bases, J lost 4 bases, and 14 bases lay in between. Germline CDR1 reads MNHEY; CDR2 reads SVGEGT. The CDR3 loop spans 14 amino acids. This chain's CDR3 is CASSQAIIPDTQYF. The CDR3 nucleotides read TGTGCCAGCAGCCAGGCCATCATCCCAGATACGCAGTATTTT.

This clonotype has just a few counts. CDR3 residues: CASSPDPGGTEAFF. For the CDR3, the DNA is TGTGCCAGCAGTCCCGATCCGGGGGGCACTGAAGCTTTCTTT. The rearrangement uses TRBV6-5 and TRBJ1-1; D is perhaps TRBD1 (5 bases). CDR1 is MNHEY, CDR2 SVGAGI, per germline. V gave up 5 bases and J gave up 4 bases, with 14 bases separating them. This CDR3 has 14 residues.

CDR3 loop: CASSWSGAGSSYNEQFF. CDR3 nucleotide sequence: TGTGCCAGCAGCTGGAGCGGGGCGGGGAGCTCCTACAATGAGCAGTTCTTC. V gene TRBV5-5 combines with J gene TRBJ2-1; 7 nucleotides agree with TRBD2. This CDR3 has 17 residues. Germline CDR1 SGHKS, CDR2 YYEKEE (reference sequence). V trimming: 3 bases; J trimming: 0 bases; junction bases outside the gene matches: 9.

This clonotype was seen a single time. The chain employs TRBV11-2 and TRBJ2-4; 10 bases match TRBD1. The V segment lost 5 bases and the J segment 0 bases; nucleotides outside the gene matches: 7. Germline CDR1 SGHAT, CDR2 FQNNGV. The CDR3 loop spans 17 amino acids. The CDR3 DNA sequence: TGTGCCAGCAGCCCCAGGACAGGGGGTTCAGCCAAAAACATTCAGTACTTC. It codes for CASSPRTGGSAKNIQYF.

This clonotype came up a few times. CDR3 nucleotides: TGTGCCAGCAGCCAAGCTGGACTAGCGGGAGCGCATGAGCAGTTCTTC. As protein: CASSQAGLAGAHEQFF. The rearrangement links TRBV14 to TRBJ2-1; 13 bases agree with TRBD2. This CDR3 comprises 16 residues. Looked up from germline, CDR1 is SGHDN and CDR2 is FVKESK. V lost 1 base and J lost 8; bases outside the gene matches: 5.

The chain recombines TRBV7-2 with TRBJ2-1; no clear D gene. Per germline, CDR1 SGHTA and CDR2 FQGNSA. The CDR3 totals 15 residues. V dropped 2 bases and J dropped 6 bases, with 14 bases sitting between them. The CDR3 coding sequence is TGTGCCAGCAGCTTAATTGGTAAAGTCCCCAATGAGCAGTTCTTC. It specifies CASSLIGKVPNEQFF.

This clonotype was observed at least ten times. This CDR3 is CASSLDSSPTDTQYF. DNA for the CDR3: TGCGCCAGCAGCTTGGACAGCTCGCCCACAGATACGCAGTATTTT. The rearrangement links TRBV5-1 to TRBJ2-3; no clear D gene. Per the germline V gene, CDR1 is SGHRS and CDR2 is YFSETQ. Trimming stripped 0 bases from V and 2 bases from J, with 10 bases between. The CDR3 runs 15 residues.

The rearrangement uses TRBV11-2 and TRBJ2-1, with D unclear. Germline assignment: CDR1 SGHAT and CDR2 FQNNGV. The length of the CDR3 is 12 residues. V lost 1 base and J 10 bases, leaving 8 bases between the germline ends. CDR3 loop: CASSLALGEQFF. The CDR3 nucleotides are TGTGCCAGCAGCTTAGCCCTCGGGGAGCAGTTCTTC.

This chain connects TRBV3-1 to TRBJ2-6, with D uncertain. Germline V CDR1 and CDR2: LGHDT, YNNKEL (reference sequence). The CDR3 is made up of 15 amino acids. V lost 1 base, J lost 0 bases, and 4 bases lay in between. The CDR3 DNA follows: TGTGCCAGCAGCCAAGTTCTCTCTGGGGCCAACGTCCTGACTTTC. This translates into CASSQVLSGANVLTF.

This clonotype appeared a few times. This rearrangement joins TRBV10-1 to TRBJ2-7; 12 bases line up with TRBD2. The CDR3 runs 15 residues. CDR1 WNHNN and CDR2 SYGVQD come from the germline V gene (reference sequence). The ends lost 5 bases at V and 5 bases at J; junction bases unmatched: 7. CDR3 sequence: CASSPSGRALNEQYF. CDR3 DNA sequence: TGCGCCAGCAGTCCTAGCGGGAGGGCCTTGAACGAGCAGTACTTC.

The chain is built from TRBV5-1 and TRBJ2-5, with TRBD2 matching over 8 bases. Per the germline V gene, CDR1 is SGHRS and CDR2 is YFSETQ. CDR3 length equals 17 residues. Germline trimming cut 4 bases from V and 0 bases from J; bases unmatched to any gene: 11. The CDR3 is CASSPGVLAGNQETQYF. In DNA form, the CDR3 reads TGCGCCAGCAGCCCGGGGGTCCTAGCGGGCAACCAAGAGACCCAGTACTTC.

The chain is built from TRBV6-5 and TRBJ2-1, with 10 bases matching TRBD2. With 6 bases clipped from V and 6 bases from J, the junction kept 11 bases outside the gene matches. Germline values: CDR1 MNHEY, CDR2 SVGAGI. This CDR3 comprises 16 residues. This CDR3 is CASRSLAGAPFNEQFF. CDR3 DNA: TGTGCCAGCAGGTCCCTAGCGGGGGCACCATTCAATGAGCAGTTCTTC.

In its sample, this clonotype was seen a few times. This rearrangement joins TRBV20-1 to TRBJ2-1; 9 nucleotides match TRBD2. Per germline, CDR1 DFQATT and CDR2 SNEGSKA (reference sequence). The CDR3 extends over 16 amino acids. With V trimmed by 3 bases and J by 2 bases, 8 bases remained unmatched. In nucleotides, the CDR3 is TGCAGTGCTAGGGTAGCGGGAGACCCCCCCTACAATGAGCAGTTCTTC. Translated, it gives CSARVAGDPPYNEQFF.

The genes are TRBV29-1 and TRBJ2-5; TRBD1 aligns across 7 bases. This CDR3 has 14 amino acids. Germline V gene sequence: CDR1 SQVTM, CDR2 ANQGSEA. V was clipped by 7 bases and J by 0 bases; unmatched bases: 8. The CDR3 coding sequence is TGCAGCGCTGACGGGACAGCGAACCAAGAGACCCAGTACTTC. Protein product: CSADGTANQETQYF.

The chain couples TRBV5-1 to TRBJ2-4; TRBD2 agrees at 11 bases. In germline, CDR1 is SGHRS, CDR2 YFSETQ. The CDR3 totals 17 residues. V lost 3 bases to trimming and J lost 0 bases; unmatched junction nucleotides: 5. CDR3 nucleotides: TGCGCCAGCAGCTGGGGGACTAGCGGAGTAGCCAAAAACATTCAGTACTTC. It yields the protein CASSWGTSGVAKNIQYF.